This entry lists 8 T cell receptor beta chains sequenced from one sample in a study of cytomegalovirus exposure and HLA in healthy donors (dated by TCRdb to the late 2010s). The library relied on the immunoSEQ multiplex PCR assay. A mixture of 60 forward primers for TCR Vbeta segments and 13 reverse primers for TCR Jbeta segments was used in the multiplex PCR. Held by TCRdb, this immuneACCESS table contains in-frame sequences only and omits some clones. Under half of the omission traces to an unresolved V gene where checked; the cause of the rest is unknown. For this sample there are roughly 200,000 clones; roughly 86% appear just once. The ten largest account for about 3.5% of the sample. Sequenced: PBMCs. These receptors were taken from a man aged 40-55 years in good health and CMV-seropositive.

This clone was seen just once. The V call is TRBV5-1, the J call TRBJ1-1, with D tentatively TRBD1 (6 bases). The CDR3 has 14 residues. Trimming cost V 6 bases and J 4 bases, with 16 bases left between them. CDR1 is SGHRS and CDR2 is YFSETQ in the germline V gene. As DNA, the CDR3 is TGCGCCAGCACCAGAGGGGGAGTAGGCACTGAAGCTTTCTTT. This sequence encodes CASTRGGVGTEAFF.

The chain joins TRBV18 to TRBJ2-7; TRBD2 matches 10 bases. V shed 6 bases, J shed 0 bases, and the junction held 2 bases outside the gene matches. The CDR3 has 14 amino acids. CDR1 is KGHSH and CDR2 is LQKENI in the germline V gene. Here the CDR3 DNA reads TGTGCCAGCTCTTCTAGCGGGAGCTCCTACGAGCAGTACTTC. Protein sequence: CASSSSGSSYEQYF.

The chain joins TRBV6-4 to TRBJ2-5, with 7 nucleotides matching TRBD1. Germline trimming cut 6 bases from V and 1 base from J; bases unmatched to any gene: 8. The germline CDR1 and CDR2 sequences are MRHNA and SNTAGT. This CDR3 spans 15 amino acids. The CDR3 DNA is TGTGCCAGCAGACGCCGGGACAGAGCCCAAGAGACCCAGTACTTC. Amino acid sequence: CASRRRDRAQETQYF.

The chain combines TRBV11-2 with TRBJ2-7; 10 positions agree with TRBD2. The CDR3 length is 17 residues. CDR1 is SGHAT, CDR2 FQNNGV, per germline. V was clipped by 1 base and J by 0 bases; unmatched bases: 6. The CDR3 region has the DNA TGTGCCAGCAGCTTAGCTAGCGGGGGCCTCAGCTCCTACGAGCAGTACTTC. Translation: CASSLASGGLSSYEQYF.

The rearrangement links TRBV12-5 to TRBJ2-5; possibly TRBD1 for D (5 bases). The CDR3 is made up of 13 amino acids. The ends were cut back, 6 bases at V and 5 bases at J, with 13 bases in the middle. Germline V gene data show CDR1 as LGHNT and CDR2 as FRNRAP. The CDR3 loop reads CASGPLSGETQYF. The CDR3 DNA is TGTGCTAGTGGACCCCTTTCAGGGGAGACCCAGTACTTC.

The chain employs TRBV4-2 and TRBJ2-2; tentative D call: TRBD2 (5 bases). Looked up from germline, CDR1 is LGHNA and CDR2 is YNFKEQ. V lost 0 bases and J lost 2, with 13 bases in between. The CDR3 totals 17 residues. CDR3 coding DNA: TGTGCCAGCAGCCAAGATAATAGCGCCTATAACACCGGGGAGCTGTTTTTT. It codes for CASSQDNSAYNTGELFF.

The rearrangement joins TRBV6-5 to TRBJ2-5, with D tentatively TRBD1 (6 bases). CDR3 length: 15 residues. The V gene's germline CDR1 is MNHEY and CDR2 SVGAGI. Trimming removed 2 bases from V and 0 bases from J, with 10 bases in between. The CDR3 spells CASSYDGTNQETQYF. The CDR3 nucleotides read TGTGCCAGCAGTTACGACGGGACAAACCAAGAGACCCAGTACTTC.

CDR3 residues: CASSWTVDEAFF. For the CDR3, the DNA is TGTGCCAGCAGTTGGACAGTTGATGAAGCTTTCTTT. The chain is built from TRBV2 and TRBJ1-1; maybe TRBD1 (6 bases). Per the germline V gene, CDR1 is SNHLY and CDR2 is FYNNEI. The V gene lost 5 bases and the J gene lost 7 bases, with 11 bases spanning the gap. This CDR3 is built from 12 residues.